Described below is a single T cell receptor (beta chain) sequence and its context. Its target is unknown. CDR1 is SGHRS, CDR2 YFSETQ, per germline. J lost 6 bases, V lost 4 bases, and 13 bases had no gene match. The CDR3 runs 16 residues. The data stem from a study of T cell repertoires in cytomegalovirus infection. Across the whole study: Both recently identified HLA-C-restricted and well-studied HLA-B-restricted CMV epitopes were used in the study. Signatures in public TCR beta sequences pointed to both CMV infection and matching HLA type.

The study, taken as a whole, reports: CMV-specific TCR beta clonotypes restricted by HLA-C were the ones dominating the ex vivo response. CMV carriers having the relevant HLA were flagged by cumulative public TCR beta family frequency.

TCRdb independently ran MiXCR on the reads; one entry per CDR3 protein. Among roughly 570,000 distinct CDR3 sequences listed, almost 40% were seen once. The rearrangement uses TRBV5-1 and TRBJ2-3; 8 bases agree with TRBD2. Material: cultured PBMCs, obtained from culture after CMV antigen stimulation. This clonotype was sampled from a human donor in good health (CMV status not recorded). Some clones in this sample may be carry-over from other donors' samples. The CDR3 loop reads CASSPGLALLTDTQYF. CDR3 bases: TGCGCCAGCAGCCCCGGACTAGCCCTACTTACGGATACGCAGTATTTT.